The 10 T cell receptor beta chains below all came from one sample that was sequenced in a study of untreated major depressive disorder. Study-wide results and limits: Depressed patients' CD4+ T cells carried increased TRBV05-01 (Vbeta 5.1) usage versus control CD4+ T cells.

Using immunoSEQ multiplex PCR, the repertoire was profiled, and TCRdb retains in-frame clones only, with some absent. The sample records approximately 25,000 clones, around 90% being singletons. Their cognate antigens are unknown. The sample taken for sequencing was CD4+ T cells from PBMCs. These receptors were taken from a woman in her thirties with major depressive disorder.

The V call is TRBV7-5, the J call TRBJ1-4; the DNA was not used to check the table's D call, TRBD1. TRBV7-5 is listed as a pseudogene. The CDR3 has 16 residues. In DNA, the CDR3 is TGTGCCAGAAGCGCAGATCTGGGGACAGGGGACGAAAAACTGTTTTTT. This sequence encodes CARSADLGTGDEKLFF.

The V call is TRBV4-2, the J call TRBJ2-5, with 10 bases matching TRBD1. Germline V CDR1 and CDR2: LGHNA, YNFKEQ. This CDR3 is built from 15 residues. Trimming cost V 4 bases and J 2 bases; bases outside gene matches: 4. CDR3 sequence: CASSLGTGAQETQYF. The CDR3 DNA follows: TGTGCCAGCAGCCTGGGGACAGGGGCACAAGAGACCCAGTACTTC.

This clone was seen a few times. The chain links TRBV5-1 to TRBJ2-7; perhaps TRBD2 as D (5 bases). This CDR3 region has 14 residues. Trimming cost V 0 bases and J 3 bases, with 10 bases left between them. Germline-derived CDR1 and CDR2 are SGHRS and YFSETQ. This chain's CDR3 is CASSLVRGVYEQYF. The CDR3 coding sequence is TGCGCCAGCAGCTTGGTTCGGGGAGTCTACGAGCAGTACTTC.

This clone has just a few counts. The chain combines TRBV27 with TRBJ1-5; the D gene is possibly TRBD1 (5 bases). Trimming stripped 6 bases from V and 2 bases from J, with 11 bases between. This CDR3 contains 14 residues. Germline-derived CDR1 and CDR2 are MNHEY and SMNVEV (reference sequence). CDR3 nucleotides: TGTGCCAGCAGGCAGGGTACCGGCAATCAGCCCCAGCATTTT. Translating it yields CASRQGTGNQPQHF.

This clone was recorded once. This rearrangement joins TRBV9 to TRBJ2-2, with 8 bases fitting TRBD1. CDR1 and CDR2 (germline): SGDLS, YYNGEE. The CDR3 loop spans 15 amino acids. After removal of 3 bases from V and 5 bases from J, the junction contained 6 bases not matched to a gene. CDR3 loop: CASSATRQGTGELFF. CDR3 nucleotides: TGTGCCAGCAGCGCAACGAGACAGGGGACCGGGGAGCTGTTTTTT.

The genes are TRBV4-3 and TRBJ1-2; 9 nucleotides line up with TRBD1. The CDR3 is 15 amino acids. Germline CDR1 is LGHNA and CDR2 is YSLEER. The J segment lost 0 bases and the V segment lost 4 bases, leaving 3 bases of the junction unmatched. The CDR3 bases are TGCGCCAGCAGCCCCCGACAGGGGGCTAACTATGGCTACACCTTC. It encodes CASSPRQGANYGYTF.

The chain combines TRBV19 with TRBJ2-2; no firm D call. Germline CDR1 and CDR2: LNHDA and SQIVND (reference sequence). The V gene lost 7 bases and the J gene lost 0 bases, with 9 bases spanning the gap. The CDR3 sequence is 14 residues long. The CDR3 bases are TGTGCCAGTACCGACCTGTCGAACACCGGGGAGCTGTTTTTT. This gives the protein CASTDLSNTGELFF.

The V call is TRBV5-4, the J call TRBJ2-2; D is ambiguous. Trimming removed 5 bases at V and 0 bases at J, with 8 bases between. The CDR3 runs to 14 residues. Germline V lookup: CDR1 SGHNT, CDR2 YYREEE (reference sequence). For the CDR3, the DNA is TGTGCCAGCAGTTATGGGTCGAACACCGGGGAGCTGTTTTTT. Translated: CASSYGSNTGELFF. The full variable domain, with the rest looked up from reference TRBV5-4 and TRBJ2-2, is ETGVTQSPTHLIKTRGQQVTLRCSSQSGHNTVSWYQQALGQGPQFIFQYYREEENGRGNFPPRFSGLQFPNYSSELNVNALELDDSALYLCASSYGSNTGELFFGEGSRLTVL.

The genes are TRBV29-1 and TRBJ1-2; tentative D call: TRBD1 (6 bases). The CDR3 length is 16 residues. Per the germline V gene, CDR1 is SQVTM and CDR2 is ANQGSEA. Deletions cut 2 bases from V and 1 base from J, with 17 bases between. The CDR3 loop is CSVETDSSSYNYGYTF. The CDR3 nucleotides are TGCAGCGTTGAAACGGACAGTAGCTCTTATAACTATGGCTACACCTTC.

This chain links TRBV7-2 with TRBJ2-1; D uncertain. Between the trimmed V and J ends, which lost 8 bases and 0 bases, there was a span of 11 bases. This CDR3 comprises 14 residues. Per germline, CDR1 SGHTA and CDR2 FQGNSA. The CDR3 sequence: CASGGSSSYNEQFF. The CDR3 DNA reads as TGTGCCAGCGGTGGGTCCAGCTCCTACAATGAGCAGTTCTTC.